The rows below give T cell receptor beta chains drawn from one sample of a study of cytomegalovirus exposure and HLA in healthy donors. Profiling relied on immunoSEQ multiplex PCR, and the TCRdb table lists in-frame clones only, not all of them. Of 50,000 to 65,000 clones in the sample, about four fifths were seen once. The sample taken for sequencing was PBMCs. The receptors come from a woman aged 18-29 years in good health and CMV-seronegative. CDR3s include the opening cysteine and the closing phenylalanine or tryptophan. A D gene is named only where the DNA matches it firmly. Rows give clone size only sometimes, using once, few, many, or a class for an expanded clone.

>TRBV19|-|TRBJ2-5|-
TGTGCCAGTAGTATCACAGGTACGGAGACCCAGTACTTC
CASSITGTETQYF
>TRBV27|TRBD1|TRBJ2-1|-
TGTGCCAGCAGTTTATCTGGGACAGGGGCGAATGAGCAGTTCTTC
CASSLSGTGANEQFF
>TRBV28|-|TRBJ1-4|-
TGTGCCAGCAGTTTAGTGGAAACAGCAGTGAATGAAAAACTGTTTTTT
CASSLVETAVNEKLFF
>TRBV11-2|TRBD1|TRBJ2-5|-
TGTGCCAGCAGCTTAGACCGGACAGGGATGTCGGAGACCCAGTACTTC
CASSLDRTGMSETQYF
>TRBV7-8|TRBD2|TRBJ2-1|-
TGTGCCAGCAGCCCAAGGAGGGTAGCGGGATGGGACAATGAGCAGTTCTTC
CASSPRRVAGWDNEQFF
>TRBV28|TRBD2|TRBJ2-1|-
TGTGCCAGCAGCCTACTCGCGGGAGGGCCCGAGAGCTCCTACAATGAGCAGTTCTTC
CASSLLAGGPESSYNEQFF
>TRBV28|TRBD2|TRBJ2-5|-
TGTGCCAGCAGTCAAAAACTAGCGGGAAAAGAGACCCAGTACTTC
CASSQKLAGKETQYF
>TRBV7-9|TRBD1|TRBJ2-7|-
TGTGCCAGCAGCTTCTGGGACAGGGTCAACGAGCAGTACTTC
CASSFWDRVNEQYF
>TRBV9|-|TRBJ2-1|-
TGTGCCAGCAGCACCCAGGAGAGGGCCATGGATGAGCAGTTCTTC
CASSTQERAMDEQFF
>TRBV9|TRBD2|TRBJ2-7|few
TGTGCCAGCAGCGTAAGGAAAGGAGAGGAGTTGGGGACTAGCGTCTACGAGCAGTACTTC
CASSVRKGEELGTSVYEQYF
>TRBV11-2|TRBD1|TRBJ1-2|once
TGTGCCAGCAGCTTAGGCGGACAGCCGGGACAGGGGATAAACTATGGCTACACCTTC
CASSLGGQPGQGINYGYTF
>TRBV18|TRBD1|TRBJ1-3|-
TGTGCCAGCTCACCCGTCACAGGGGCTGGAAACACCATATATTTT
CASSPVTGAGNTIYF
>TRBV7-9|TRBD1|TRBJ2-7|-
TGTGCCAGCAGCCTTACGACAGGGAACTACGAGCAGTACTTC
CASSLTTGNYEQYF
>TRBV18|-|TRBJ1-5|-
TGTGCCAGCTCACCATCTGGCAGGGGCAATCAGCCCCAGCATTTT
CASSPSGRGNQPQHF
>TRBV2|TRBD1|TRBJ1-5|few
TGTGCCAGTCGAAACAGGGGGATCAATCAGCCCCAGCATTTT
CASRNRGINQPQHF
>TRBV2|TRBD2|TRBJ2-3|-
TGTGCCAGCAGGAGGGAACTAGCGGCCTCGAGGGGCACAGATACGCAGTATTTT
CASRRELAASRGTDTQYF
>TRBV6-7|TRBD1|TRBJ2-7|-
TGTGCCAGCAGTTACTGGGACAGCTCCTACGAGCAGTACTTC
CASSYWDSSYEQYF